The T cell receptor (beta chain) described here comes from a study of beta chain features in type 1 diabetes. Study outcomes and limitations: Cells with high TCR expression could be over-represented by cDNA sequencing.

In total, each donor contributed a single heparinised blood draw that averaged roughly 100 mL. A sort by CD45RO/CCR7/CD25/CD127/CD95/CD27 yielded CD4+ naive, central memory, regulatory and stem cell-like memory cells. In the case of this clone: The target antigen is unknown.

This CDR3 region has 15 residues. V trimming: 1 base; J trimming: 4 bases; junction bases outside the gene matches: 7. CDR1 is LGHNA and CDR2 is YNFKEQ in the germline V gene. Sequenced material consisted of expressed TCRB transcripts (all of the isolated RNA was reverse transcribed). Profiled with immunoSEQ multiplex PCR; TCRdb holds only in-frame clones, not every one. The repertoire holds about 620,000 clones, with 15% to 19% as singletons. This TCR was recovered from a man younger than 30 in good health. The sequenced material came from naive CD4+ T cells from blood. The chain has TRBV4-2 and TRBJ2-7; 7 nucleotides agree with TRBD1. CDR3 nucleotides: TGTGCCAGCAGCCAAGCCAGACAGGGTATTTACGAGCAGTACTTC. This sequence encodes CASSQARQGIYEQYF.